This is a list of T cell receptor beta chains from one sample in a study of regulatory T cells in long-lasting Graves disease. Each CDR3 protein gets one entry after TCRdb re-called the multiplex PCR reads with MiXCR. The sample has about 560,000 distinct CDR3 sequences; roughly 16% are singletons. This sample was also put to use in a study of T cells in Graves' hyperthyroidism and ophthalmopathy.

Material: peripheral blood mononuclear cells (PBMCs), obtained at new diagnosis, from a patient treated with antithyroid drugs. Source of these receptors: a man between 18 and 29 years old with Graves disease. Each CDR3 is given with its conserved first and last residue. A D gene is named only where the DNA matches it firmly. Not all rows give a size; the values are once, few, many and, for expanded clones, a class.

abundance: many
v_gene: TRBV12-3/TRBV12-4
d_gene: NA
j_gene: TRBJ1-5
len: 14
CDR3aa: CASSRGSRNQPQHF
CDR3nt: TGTGCCAGCAGCCGCGGGAGCCGCAATCAGCCCCAGCATTTT

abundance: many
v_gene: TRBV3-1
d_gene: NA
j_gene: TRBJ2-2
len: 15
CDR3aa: CASTQASQRAGELFF
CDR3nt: TGTGCCAGCACCCAGGCCAGTCAACGCGCCGGGGAGCTGTTTTTT

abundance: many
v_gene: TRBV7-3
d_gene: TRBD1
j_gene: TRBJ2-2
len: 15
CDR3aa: CASSGLTGDAGELFF
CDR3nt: TGTGCCAGCAGCGGGCTTACAGGGGATGCCGGGGAGCTGTTTTTT

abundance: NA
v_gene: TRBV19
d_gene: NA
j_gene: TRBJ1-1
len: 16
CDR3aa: CASSGFRGHSNTEAFF
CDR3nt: TGTGCCAGTAGTGGGTTTAGAGGACACTCGAACACTGAAGCTTTCTTT

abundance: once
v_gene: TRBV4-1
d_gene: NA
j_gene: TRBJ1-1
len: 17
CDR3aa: CASSQDPPAVINTEAFF
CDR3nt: TGCGCCAGCAGCCAAGATCCTCCGGCGGTCATCAACACTGAAGCTTTCTTT

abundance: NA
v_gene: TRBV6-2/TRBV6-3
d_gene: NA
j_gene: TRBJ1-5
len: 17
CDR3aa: CASSEARHGGPRRPQHF
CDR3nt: TGTGCCAGCAGTGAAGCCCGACATGGGGGGCCCCGACGGCCCCAGCATTTT

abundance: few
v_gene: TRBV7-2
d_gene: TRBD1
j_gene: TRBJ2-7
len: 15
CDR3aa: CASSFFRDRGFEQYF
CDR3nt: TGTGCCAGCAGCTTTTTCCGGGACAGGGGCTTCGAGCAGTACTTC

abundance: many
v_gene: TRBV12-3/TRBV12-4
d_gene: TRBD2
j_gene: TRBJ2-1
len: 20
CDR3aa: CASQPTSPDGTSGTINEQFF
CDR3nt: TGTGCCAGTCAACCTACGTCCCCCGACGGGACTAGCGGGACCATCAATGAGCAGTTCTTC

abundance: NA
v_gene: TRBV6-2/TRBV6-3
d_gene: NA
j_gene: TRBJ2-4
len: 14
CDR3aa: CASRGSAAKNIQYF
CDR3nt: TGTGCCAGCCGGGGCTCTGCAGCCAAAAACATTCAGTACTTC

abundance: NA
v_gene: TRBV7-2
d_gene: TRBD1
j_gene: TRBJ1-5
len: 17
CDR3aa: CASSLLLDRESMAPQHF
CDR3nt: TGTGCCAGCAGCCTCCTCTTGGACAGGGAGAGTATGGCCCCCCAGCATTTT

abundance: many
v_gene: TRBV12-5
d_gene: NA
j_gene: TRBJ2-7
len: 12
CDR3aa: CASGSSGYEQYF
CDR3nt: TGTGCTAGTGGTTCGTCAGGGTACGAGCAGTACTTC

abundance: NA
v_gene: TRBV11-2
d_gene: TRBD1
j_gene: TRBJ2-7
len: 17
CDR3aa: CASSSNRGKRSSYEQYF
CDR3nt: TGTGCCAGCAGCTCCAACAGGGGGAAGCGGAGCTCCTACGAGCAGTACTTC

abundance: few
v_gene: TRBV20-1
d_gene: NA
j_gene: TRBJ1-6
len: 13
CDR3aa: CSAEDPYNSPLHF
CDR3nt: TGCAGTGCTGAGGATCCTTATAATTCACCCCTCCACTTT

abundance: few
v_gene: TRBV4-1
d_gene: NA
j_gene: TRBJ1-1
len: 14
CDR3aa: CASSQDSGSTEAFF
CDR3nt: TGCGCCAGCAGCCAAGATAGCGGGAGCACTGAAGCTTTCTTT

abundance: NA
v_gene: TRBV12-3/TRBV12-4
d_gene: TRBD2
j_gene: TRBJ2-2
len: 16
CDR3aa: CASSIGSGLATGELFF
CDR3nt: TGTGCCAGCAGTATAGGGTCCGGACTAGCCACCGGGGAGCTGTTTTTT

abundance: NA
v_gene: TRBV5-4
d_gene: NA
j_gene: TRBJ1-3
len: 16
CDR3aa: CASSLGTAISGNTIYF
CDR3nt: TGTGCCAGCAGCTTGGGGACAGCGATCTCTGGAAACACCATATATTTT